This record concerns one T cell receptor (beta chain) sequence. This sample stems from a study of blood T cell repertoires in COVID-19. Study overall: Acute and convalescent COVID-19 specimens originated in the United States, Italy and Spain. Nucleic acid was either cDNA or gDNA, and it came from T cells, B-cell-depleted T cells, or PBMCs.

Per the authors' pipeline: Using reference gene primer amplification, nucleated cell counts were estimated. The assay was immunoSEQ multiplex PCR, and TCRdb's table has in-frame clones only and misses some. That table is the source of V, J and clone size, and D and trimming were worked out from the DNA. The data show about 70,000 clones, around 88% seen once. Sequenced material: peripheral blood. This receptor was obtained from a human donor in a cohort sampled during active COVID-19.

Here the CDR3 reads CASSANNPGLLMNTEAFF. In DNA, the CDR3 is TGTGCCAGCAGCGCGAATAACCCGGGTCTGTTGATGAACACTGAAGCTTTCTTT. The V gene is TRBV3-1 (or the pseudogene TRBV3-2), the J gene TRBJ1-1, with D uncertain. The CDR3 has 18 residues. Germline lookup yields CDR1 LGHDT and CDR2 YNNKEL (reference sequence). Trimming took off 5 bases at V and 0 bases at J, with 22 bases between the two ends.